This TCR beta chain was captured in a study of T cells in Graves' hyperthyroidism and ophthalmopathy. The study based diagnoses on clinical symptoms, serum thyroxine and TRAb, thyroid ultrasound and orbital computed tomography. RNA transcripts provided the source from which TCR beta CDR3 regions were amplified. A first-round RT-PCR of the TCR CDR3 used the HTBI primer set. MiXCR was run by TCRdb on the multiplex PCR reads, yielding one entry per CDR3 protein. The table lists under 400,000 distinct CDR3 sequences, approximately 25% of them singletons, with about 70% in the top ten. Study-wide results and limits: Blood samples included most of the expanded thyroid clonotypes exceeding 0.001.

Germline V gene lookup returns CDR1 GTSNPN and CDR2 SVGIG (reference sequence). This CDR3 has 14 amino acids. V was clipped by 3 bases and J by 10 bases; unmatched bases: 10. This clonotype has only a few counts. Its antigen is unknown. This receptor was taken from a man aged 50 or older with Graves' hyperthyroidism. The chain combines TRBV30 with TRBJ2-1; TRBD2 matches 9 bases. Sequenced: blood. CDR3 sequence: CAWSRGGTSNEQFF. Here the CDR3 DNA reads TGTGCCTGGAGCCGAGGAGGGACTAGCAACGAGCAGTTCTTC.